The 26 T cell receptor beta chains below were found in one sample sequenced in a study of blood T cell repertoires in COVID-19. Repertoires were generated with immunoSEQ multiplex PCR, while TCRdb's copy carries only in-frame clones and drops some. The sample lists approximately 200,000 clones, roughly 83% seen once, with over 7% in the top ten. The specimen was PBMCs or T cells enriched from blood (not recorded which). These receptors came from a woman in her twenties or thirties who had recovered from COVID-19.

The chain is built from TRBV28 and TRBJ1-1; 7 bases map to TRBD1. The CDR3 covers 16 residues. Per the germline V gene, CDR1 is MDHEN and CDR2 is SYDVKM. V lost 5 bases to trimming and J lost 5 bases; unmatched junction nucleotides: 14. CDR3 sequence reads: CASSRGRQGGRTEAFF. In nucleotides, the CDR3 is TGTGCCAGCAGTAGAGGCCGGCAGGGGGGTCGGACTGAAGCTTTCTTT.

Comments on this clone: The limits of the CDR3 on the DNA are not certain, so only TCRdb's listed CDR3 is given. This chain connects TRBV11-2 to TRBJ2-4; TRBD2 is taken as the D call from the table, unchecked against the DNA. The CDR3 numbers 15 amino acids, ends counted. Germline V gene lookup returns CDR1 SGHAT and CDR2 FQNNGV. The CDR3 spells CASSSTLGGEDIQYF.

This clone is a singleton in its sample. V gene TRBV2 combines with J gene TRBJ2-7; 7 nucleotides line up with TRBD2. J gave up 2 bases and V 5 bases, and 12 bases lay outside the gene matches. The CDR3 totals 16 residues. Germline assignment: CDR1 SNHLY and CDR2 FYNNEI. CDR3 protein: CASSFSSGRLPYEQYF. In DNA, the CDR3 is TGTGCCAGCAGTTTCTCTAGCGGTAGGCTCCCCTACGAGCAGTACTTC.

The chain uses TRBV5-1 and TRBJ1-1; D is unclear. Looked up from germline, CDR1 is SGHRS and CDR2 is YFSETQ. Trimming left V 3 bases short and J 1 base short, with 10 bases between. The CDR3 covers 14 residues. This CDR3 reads CASSSGRENTEAFF. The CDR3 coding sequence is TGCGCCAGCAGCTCTGGGAGGGAGAACACTGAAGCTTTCTTT. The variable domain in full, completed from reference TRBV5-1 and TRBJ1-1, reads KAGVTQTPRYLIKTRGQQVTLSCSPISGHRSVSWYQQTPGQGLQFLFEYFSETQRNKGNFPGRFSGRQFSNSRSEMNVSTLELGDSALYLCASSSGRENTEAFFGQGTRLTVV.

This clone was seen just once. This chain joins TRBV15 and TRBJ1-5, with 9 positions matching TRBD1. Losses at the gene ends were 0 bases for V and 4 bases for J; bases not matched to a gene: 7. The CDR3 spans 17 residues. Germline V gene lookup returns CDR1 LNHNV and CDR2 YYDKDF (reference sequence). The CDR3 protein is CATSRDYRDRVNQPQHF. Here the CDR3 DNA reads TGTGCCACCAGCAGAGATTATAGGGACAGGGTTAATCAGCCCCAGCATTTT. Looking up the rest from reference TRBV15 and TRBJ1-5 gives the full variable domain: DAMVIQNPRYQVTQFGKPVTLSCSQTLNHNVMYWYQQKSSQAPKLLFHYYDKDFNNEADTPDNFQSRRPNTSFCFLDIRSPGLGDTAMYLCATSRDYRDRVNQPQHFGDGTRLSIL.

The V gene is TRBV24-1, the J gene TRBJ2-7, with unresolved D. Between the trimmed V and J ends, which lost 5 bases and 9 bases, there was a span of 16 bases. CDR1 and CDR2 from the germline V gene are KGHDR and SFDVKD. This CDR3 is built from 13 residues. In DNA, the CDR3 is TGTGCCACCAGTGTCAAAGCGAGTAATTGGCAGTACTTC. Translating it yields CATSVKASNWQYF.

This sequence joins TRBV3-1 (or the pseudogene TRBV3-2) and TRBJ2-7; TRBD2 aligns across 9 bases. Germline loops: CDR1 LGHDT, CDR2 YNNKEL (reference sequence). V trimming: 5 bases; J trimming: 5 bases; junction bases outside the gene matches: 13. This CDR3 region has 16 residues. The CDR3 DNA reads TGTGCCAGCAGCTCCATCCTTAGCGGGAGAGGTCACGAGCAGTACTTC. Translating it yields CASSSILSGRGHEQYF.

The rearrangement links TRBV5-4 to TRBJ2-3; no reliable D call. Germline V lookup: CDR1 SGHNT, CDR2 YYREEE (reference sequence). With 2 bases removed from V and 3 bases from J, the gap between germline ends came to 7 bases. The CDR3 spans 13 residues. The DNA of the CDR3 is TGTGCCAGCAGCTTTAGTCGTACAGATACGCAGTATTTT. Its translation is CASSFSRTDTQYF.

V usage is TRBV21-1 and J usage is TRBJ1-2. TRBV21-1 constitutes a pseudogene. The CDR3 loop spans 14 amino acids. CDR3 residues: CASSKDKKLDGYTF. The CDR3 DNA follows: TGTGCCAGCAGCAAAGATAAGAAACTGGATGGCTACACCTTC.

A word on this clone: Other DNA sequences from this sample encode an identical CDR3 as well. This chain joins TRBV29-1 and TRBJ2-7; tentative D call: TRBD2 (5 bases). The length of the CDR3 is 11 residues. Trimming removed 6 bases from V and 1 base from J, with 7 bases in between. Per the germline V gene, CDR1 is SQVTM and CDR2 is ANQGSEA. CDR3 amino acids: CSVEDSYEQYF. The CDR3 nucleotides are TGCAGCGTGGAGGATTCCTACGAGCAGTACTTC.

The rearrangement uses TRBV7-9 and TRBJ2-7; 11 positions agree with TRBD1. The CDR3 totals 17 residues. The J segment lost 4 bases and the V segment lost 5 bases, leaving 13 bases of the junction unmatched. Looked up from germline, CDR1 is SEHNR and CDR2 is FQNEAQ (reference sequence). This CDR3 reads CASSLGQGAIEVYEQYF. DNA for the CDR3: TGTGCCAGCAGCCTCGGACAGGGGGCGATAGAAGTATACGAGCAGTACTTC.

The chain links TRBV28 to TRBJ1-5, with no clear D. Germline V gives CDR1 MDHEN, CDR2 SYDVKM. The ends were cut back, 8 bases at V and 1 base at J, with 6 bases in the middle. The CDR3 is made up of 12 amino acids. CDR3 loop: CASRESNQPQHF. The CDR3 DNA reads TGTGCCAGCCGAGAAAGCAATCAGCCCCAGCATTTT.

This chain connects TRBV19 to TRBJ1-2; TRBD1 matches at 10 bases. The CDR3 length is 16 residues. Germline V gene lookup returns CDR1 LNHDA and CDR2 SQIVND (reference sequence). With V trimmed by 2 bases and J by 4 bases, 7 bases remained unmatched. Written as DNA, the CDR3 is TGTGCCAGTAGTATACCGGGACAGGGGATCAGCTATGGCTACACCTTC. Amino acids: CASSIPGQGISYGYTF.

The CDR3 coding sequence is TGTGCCAGCAGCTCAACGGAGGGGACGGGAGGGCCTGTCACCGGGGAGCTGTTTTTT. It yields the protein CASSSTEGTGGPVTGELFF. The V call is TRBV7-8, the J call TRBJ2-2; 8 positions agree with TRBD2. The CDR3 runs to 19 residues. Germline CDR1 is SGHVS and CDR2 is FQNEAQ. V was pared by 4 bases and J by 4 bases, with 17 bases of the junction left unmatched.

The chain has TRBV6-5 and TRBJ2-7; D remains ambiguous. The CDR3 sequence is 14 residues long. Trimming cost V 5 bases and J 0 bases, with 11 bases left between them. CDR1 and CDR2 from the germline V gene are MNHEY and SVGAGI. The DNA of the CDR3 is TGTGCCAGCAGTCTGACACGACGCTCCTACGAGCAGTACTTC. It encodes CASSLTRRSYEQYF.

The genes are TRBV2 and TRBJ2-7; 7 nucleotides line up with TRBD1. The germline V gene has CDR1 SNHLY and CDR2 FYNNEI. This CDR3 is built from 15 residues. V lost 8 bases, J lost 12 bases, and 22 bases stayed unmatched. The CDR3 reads CASGRRQGQGHLLYF. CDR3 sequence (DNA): TGTGCCAGCGGACGCCGACAGGGTCAGGGACATTTACTGTACTTC.

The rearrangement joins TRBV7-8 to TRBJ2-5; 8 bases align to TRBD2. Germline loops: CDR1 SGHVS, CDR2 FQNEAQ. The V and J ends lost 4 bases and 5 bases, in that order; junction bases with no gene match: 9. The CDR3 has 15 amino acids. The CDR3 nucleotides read TGTGCCAGCAGCTCGCAGCGGGAGAGGGGGGAGACCCAGTACTTC. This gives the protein CASSSQRERGETQYF.

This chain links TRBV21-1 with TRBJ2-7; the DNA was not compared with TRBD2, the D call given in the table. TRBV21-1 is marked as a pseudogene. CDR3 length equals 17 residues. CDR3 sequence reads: CASGKEFSAEQAYEQYF. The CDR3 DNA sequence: TGTGCCAGCGGCAAAGAGTTTTCCGCGGAACAAGCCTACGAGCAGTACTTC.

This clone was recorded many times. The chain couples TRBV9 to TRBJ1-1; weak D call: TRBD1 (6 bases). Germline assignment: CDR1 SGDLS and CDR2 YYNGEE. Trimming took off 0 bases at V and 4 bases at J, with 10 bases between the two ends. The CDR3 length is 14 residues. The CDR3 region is CASSVADRPTEAFF. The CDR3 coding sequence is TGTGCCAGCAGCGTAGCCGACAGGCCCACTGAAGCTTTCTTT.

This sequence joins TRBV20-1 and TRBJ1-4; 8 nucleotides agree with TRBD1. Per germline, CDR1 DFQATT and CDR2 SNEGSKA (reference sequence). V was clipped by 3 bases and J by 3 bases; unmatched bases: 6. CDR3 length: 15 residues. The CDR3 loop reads CSASSGGASNEKLFF. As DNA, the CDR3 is TGCAGTGCTAGTTCAGGGGGCGCATCTAATGAAAAACTGTTTTTT.

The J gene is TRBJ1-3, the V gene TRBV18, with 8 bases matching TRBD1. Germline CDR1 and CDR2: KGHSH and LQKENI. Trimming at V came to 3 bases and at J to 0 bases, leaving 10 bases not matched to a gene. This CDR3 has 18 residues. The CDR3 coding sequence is TGTGCCAGCTCACCCACCAGGGGGCCCCGGACCTCTGGAAACACCATATATTTT. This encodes CASSPTRGPRTSGNTIYF.

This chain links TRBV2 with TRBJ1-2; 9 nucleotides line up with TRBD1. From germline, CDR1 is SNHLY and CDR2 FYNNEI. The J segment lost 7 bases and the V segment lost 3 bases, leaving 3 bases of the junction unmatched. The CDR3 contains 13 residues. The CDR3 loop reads CASSEGTGTGYTF. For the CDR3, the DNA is TGTGCCAGCAGTGAGGGGACAGGGACTGGCTACACCTTC. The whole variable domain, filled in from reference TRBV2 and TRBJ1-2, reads EPEVTQTPSHQVTQMGQEVILRCVPISNHLYFYWYRQILGQKVEFLVSFYNNEISEKSEIFDDQFSVERPDGSNFTLKIRSTKLEDSAMYFCASSEGTGTGYTFGSGTRLTVV.

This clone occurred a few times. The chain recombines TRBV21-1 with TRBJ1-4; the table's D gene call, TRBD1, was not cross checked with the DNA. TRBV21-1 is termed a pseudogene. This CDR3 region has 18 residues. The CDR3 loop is CASSSRAGGQTTNEKLFF. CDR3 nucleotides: TGTGCCAGCAGCTCCCGAGCAGGGGGCCAGACAACTAATGAAAAACTGTTTTTT.

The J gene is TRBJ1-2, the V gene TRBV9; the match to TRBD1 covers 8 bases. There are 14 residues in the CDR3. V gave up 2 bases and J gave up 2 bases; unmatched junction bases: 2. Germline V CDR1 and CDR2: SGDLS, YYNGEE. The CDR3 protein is CASSVRTGNYGYTF. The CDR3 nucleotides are TGTGCCAGCAGCGTCCGGACAGGGAACTATGGCTACACCTTC.

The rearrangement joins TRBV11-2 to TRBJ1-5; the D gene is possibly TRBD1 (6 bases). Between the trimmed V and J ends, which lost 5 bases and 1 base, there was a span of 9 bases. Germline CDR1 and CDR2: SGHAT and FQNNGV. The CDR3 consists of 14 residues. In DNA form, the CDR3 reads TGTGCCAGCAGCCCTACAGGGAGCAATCAGCCCCAGCATTTT. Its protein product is CASSPTGSNQPQHF.

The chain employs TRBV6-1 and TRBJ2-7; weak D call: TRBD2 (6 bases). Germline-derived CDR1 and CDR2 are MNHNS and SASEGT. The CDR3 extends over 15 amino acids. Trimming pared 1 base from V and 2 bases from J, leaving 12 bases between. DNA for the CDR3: TGTGCCAGCAGTGAAGATGGGTCGGGGGCCTACGAGCAGTACTTC. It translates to CASSEDGSGAYEQYF.